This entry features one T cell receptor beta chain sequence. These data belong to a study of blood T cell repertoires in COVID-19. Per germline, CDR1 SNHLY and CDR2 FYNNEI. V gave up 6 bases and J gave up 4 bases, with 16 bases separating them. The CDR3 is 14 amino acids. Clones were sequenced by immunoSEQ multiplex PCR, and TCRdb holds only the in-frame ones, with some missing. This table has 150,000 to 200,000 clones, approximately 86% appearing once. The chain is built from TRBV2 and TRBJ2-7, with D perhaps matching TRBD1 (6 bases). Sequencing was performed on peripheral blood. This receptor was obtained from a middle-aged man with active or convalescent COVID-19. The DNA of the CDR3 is TGTGCCAGCAGGAACCGGGACACCTCTTACGAGCAGTACTTC. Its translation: CASRNRDTSYEQYF.